This record looks at one TCR beta chain sequence and its context. The antigen remains unidentified. Germline V gene data show CDR1 as SGHDT and CDR2 as YYEEEE. Trimming cost V 7 bases and J 7 bases; bases outside gene matches: 5. The CDR3 length is 14 residues. The sample originates from a study of cytomegalovirus exposure and HLA in healthy donors. Findings of the study overall: In a later analysis, a missense DCLRE1C variant was linked to TCR beta V- and J-gene trimming.

The PCR made use of 60 Vbeta and 13 Jbeta primers. The authors' processing: Later reanalysis found approximately 76 million unique TCR beta chains, about 10 million of them shared. Measured with immunoSEQ multiplex PCR; TCRdb has only the in-frame clones, and not every one. The DNA was the basis for D and trimming; V, J and clone size are from that table. This repertoire shows some 170,000 clones, around 80% found once; its top ten account for 3.7%. Source material: PBMCs. The chain carries TRBV5-6 and TRBJ1-6, with 10 bases that match TRBD1. This receptor was taken from a woman between 55 and 75 years old in good health and CMV-seropositive. The CDR3 region is CASESGQGNSPLHF. The CDR3 bases are TGTGCCAGCGAGTCGGGACAGGGGAATTCACCCCTCCACTTT. The full variable domain, with the rest looked up from reference TRBV5-6 and TRBJ1-6, is DAGVTQSPTHLIKTRGQQVTLRCSPKSGHDTVSWYQQALGQGPQFIFQYYEEEERQRGNFPDRFSGHQFPNYSSELNVNALLLGDSALYLCASESGQGNSPLHFGNGTRLTVT.